This TCR beta chain emerged from a study of cytomegalovirus exposure and HLA in healthy donors. PCR amplification relied on 60 Vbeta primers (plus 13 Jbeta primers). Libraries were prepared by immunoSEQ multiplex PCR; TCRdb keeps only in-frame clonotypes and omits some of them. Of 150,000 to 200,000 clones in the sample, around 79% were seen once. With 4 bases clipped from V and 2 bases from J, the junction kept 6 bases outside the gene matches. CDR3 length: 15 amino acids. CDR1 and CDR2 from the germline V gene are LNHDA and SQIVND (reference sequence). The TCR originated in a woman aged 40 to 50 in good health and CMV-seronegative. This rearrangement joins TRBV19 to TRBJ1-1, with 8 bases matching TRBD1. Sequencing was done on a sample of PBMCs. DNA of the CDR3: TGTGCCAGTAGTACCTCAGGGGGCCTCAACACTGAAGCTTTCTTT. Its protein product is CASSTSGGLNTEAFF. Variable domain in full (rest from reference TRBV19 and TRBJ1-1): DGGITQSPKYLFRKEGQNVTLSCEQNLNHDAMYWYRQDPGQGLRLIYYSQIVNDFQKGDIAEGYSVSREKKESFPLTVTSAQKNPTAFYLCASSTSGGLNTEAFFGQGTRLTVV.